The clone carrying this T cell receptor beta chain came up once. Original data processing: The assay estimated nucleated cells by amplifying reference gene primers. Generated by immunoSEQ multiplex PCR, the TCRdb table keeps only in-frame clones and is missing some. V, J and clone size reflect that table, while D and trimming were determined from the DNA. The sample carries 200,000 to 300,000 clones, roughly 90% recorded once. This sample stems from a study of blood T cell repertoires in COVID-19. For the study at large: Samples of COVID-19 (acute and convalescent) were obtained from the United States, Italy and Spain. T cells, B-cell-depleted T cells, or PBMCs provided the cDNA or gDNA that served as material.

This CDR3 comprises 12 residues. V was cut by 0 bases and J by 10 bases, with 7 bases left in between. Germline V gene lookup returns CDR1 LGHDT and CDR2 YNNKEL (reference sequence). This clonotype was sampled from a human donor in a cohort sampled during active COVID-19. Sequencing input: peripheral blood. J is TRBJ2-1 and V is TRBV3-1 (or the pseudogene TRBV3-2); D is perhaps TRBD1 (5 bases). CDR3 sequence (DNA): TGTGCCAGCAGCCAAGAGGGGCAGGAGCAGTTCTTC. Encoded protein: CASSQEGQEQFF.